This T cell receptor beta chain comes out of a study of vaccination and CD4 T cells after COVID-19 (dated by TCRdb to 2021 to 2024). About the full investigation: SARS-CoV-2 positivity had been established in the convalescent patients by nasal swab PCR, and mild disease was recorded in about 9 of these patients and severe disease in one. Six males and four females were included in the convalescent cohort, with two Hispanic individuals, seven Caucasians, two Asians and one multiracial person represented. Participants received two doses of either the Pfizer-BioNTech BNT162b2 vaccine (n=8) or the Moderna mRNA-1273 vaccine (n=2). Post-COVID blood samples from convalescent patients were collected a median of roughly 100 days after diagnosis, with a range of roughly 35 to 161 days. Post-vaccine blood samples were obtained a median of about 70 days after the second vaccine dose, with a range of about 12 to 241 days. The cultures were stimulated with overlapping spike peptide pools from SARS-CoV-2 and from the common cold coronaviruses HCoV-NL63, HCoV-OC43 and HCoV-229E. Control cultures received a CEFX viral epitope pool as the positive control, an HIV-1 Nef peptide pool as the negative control, or no peptide. The spike-specific CD4+ TCR repertoire was compared before and after mRNA vaccination in approximately 9 COVID-19 convalescent patients and a few infection-naive healthy vaccine recipients. General study outcomes and caveats: Among convalescent patients, a median around 83% of the SARS-CoV-2-reactive clones seen after vaccination appeared only after vaccination, which suggests priming specific to the vaccine. An increase in the median number of SARS-CoV-2-reactive clonotypes from more than 20 after infection to roughly 39 after vaccination was observed, but the change was not found to be significant. Only a relatively small number of convalescent patients were included in the study, and early timepoints following natural infection were not analyzed. Of the vaccine-specific clones in convalescent patients, 304 of 307, or nearly all, reacted only to SARS-CoV-2 spike and did not cross-react with common cold coronaviruses.

Library creation used PCR. DNA from cultured CD4+ T cells was subjected to TCR sequencing with the Oncomine TCR Beta short-read assay at the Johns Hopkins FTIC core. The QIAamp micro DNA kit was used to extract genomic DNA from the cultured CD4+ T cells. The Oncomine TCR Beta libraries from cultured CD4+ T cells were pooled using unique dual indexes and then sequenced on an Illumina iSeq 100. In the paper's pipeline: Non-productive sequences were filtered out, and CDR3s that did not start with C, did not end with F or W, or were shorter than 7 amino acids were discarded. The MANAFEST web application identified antigen-specific clonotypes by comparing peptide-stimulated wells against reference wells and other culture wells. An FDR below 0.05, an odds ratio above 5, and a productive frequency above 0.1% in at least two of three replicate wells were required for clones to be considered positive. A clonotype counted as cross-reactive if it showed significant expansion both in the SARS-CoV-2 spike wells and in at least one common cold coronavirus spike condition. Levenshtein distances (stringdist) and unrooted phylogenetic trees (ape) in R version 3.6.1 were used to assess CDR3 homology. TCRdb ran its own pipeline on the public reads, namely fastp trimming at Q25 and MiXCR clone calling, and kept in-frame beta chains. Entries that share a CDR3 protein sequence are merged under the most common genes and DNA. TCRdb's processing, not the study's, gives the V and J calls here. The sample table shows some 19,000 distinct CDR3 sequences, and less than 70% are seen once. Together, the top ten hold around 6% of the sample.

Read against the paper, the sample's treatment or condition label means: approximately 10-day PBMC culture with coronavirus spike peptide pools or control peptides (ViraFEST assay). The study used the ViraFEST assay, which expanded antigen-specific T cells with peptide pools and then identified expanded clonotypes by TCR sequencing. The convalescent patients' positive SARS-CoV-2 PCR tests fell between March and December 2020, which was before the Alpha, Beta and Delta variants emerged in the United States. Each well held approximately 2 million PBMCs cultured in IMDM containing approximately 5% human AB serum and 9 to 10 IU/ml IL-2, with approximately 9.2 ug/ml peptide pools added. On days 3 and 7, half of the culture medium was replaced with fresh IL-2-containing medium. CD4+ T cells were isolated after approximately ten days of culture through negative selection using the EasySep CD4+ T cell isolation kit. Ficoll-Paque Plus gradient centrifugation was used to isolate PBMCs from whole blood, and the isolated PBMCs were then either used fresh or cryopreserved at -140C. Each culture condition was generally run in triplicate wells.

Details on this clonotype: What this receptor recognizes is not known. Base qualities are missing; no much larger clone stands one base away.

The clonotype originates from a human donor who had recovered from COVID-19. The sequenced sample consisted of CD4+ T cells from blood, cultured in vitro.

The CDR3 corresponds to CASSLDRFSNYGYTF. The DNA is TGTGCCAGCAGCCTGGACAGATTTTCTAACTATGGCTACACCTTC. Recombination connected TRBV5-4 to TRBJ1-2; the D gene is perhaps TRBD1, from 6 matching bases. According to the germline V gene (reference sequence), CDR1 reads SGHNT and CDR2 reads YYREEE. The CDR3 sequence holds 15 residues, the cysteine and phenylalanine included. The only DNA kept is the CDR3, 45 bases in frame from the first base. Cut back by 4 bases and 0 bases, the V and J ends lie 13 bases apart.